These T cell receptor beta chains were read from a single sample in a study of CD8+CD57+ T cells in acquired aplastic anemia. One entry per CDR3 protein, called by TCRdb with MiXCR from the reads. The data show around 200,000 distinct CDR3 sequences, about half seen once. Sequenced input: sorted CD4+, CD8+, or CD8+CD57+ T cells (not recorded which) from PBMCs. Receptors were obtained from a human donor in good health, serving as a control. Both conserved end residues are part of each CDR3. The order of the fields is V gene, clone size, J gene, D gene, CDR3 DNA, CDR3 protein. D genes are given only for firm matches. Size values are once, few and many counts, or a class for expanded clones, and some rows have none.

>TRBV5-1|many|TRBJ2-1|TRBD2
TGCGCCAGCAGTCTTGGGGGGGTCTCGTACAATGAGCAGTTCTTC
CASSLGGVSYNEQFF
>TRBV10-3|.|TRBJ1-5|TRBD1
TGTGCCAGCAGTCACGCGGACAGGGGTGGCAATCAGCCCCAGCATTTT
CASSHADRGGNQPQHF
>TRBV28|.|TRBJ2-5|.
TGTGCCAGCAGCCGAACAGGGACGGAGACCCAGTACTTC
CASSRTGTETQYF
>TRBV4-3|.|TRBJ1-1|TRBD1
TGCGCCAGCAGCCAAGATAGCGCGACAGGGGCCACTGAAGCTTTCTTT
CASSQDSATGATEAFF
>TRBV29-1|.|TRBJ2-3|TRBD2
TGCAGCGGTGGACTAGCCTTCCCCGAAGATACGCAGTATTTT
CSGGLAFPEDTQYF
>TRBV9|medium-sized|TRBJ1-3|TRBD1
TGTGCCAGCAGCGTAGCAACAGGGGCCGGAAACACCATATATTTT
CASSVATGAGNTIYF
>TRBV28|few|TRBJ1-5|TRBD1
TGTGCCAGCAGTTCCCCGTGGTGGCGGGGACAGGGCTTGAGTCAGCCCCAGCATTTT
CASSSPWWRGQGLSQPQHF
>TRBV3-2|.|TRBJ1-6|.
TGTGCCAGCAGCCAGGGGGCGGGCTCACCCCTCCACTTT
CASSQGAGSPLHF
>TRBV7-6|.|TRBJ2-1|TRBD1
TGTGCCAGCAGCGCCACCGGGACAGGGTCCCATGAGCAGTTCTTC
CASSATGTGSHEQFF
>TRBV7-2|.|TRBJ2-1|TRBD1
TGTGCCAGCAGCTTAGTTTCAGGGGGCGATGAGCAGTTCTTC
CASSLVSGGDEQFF
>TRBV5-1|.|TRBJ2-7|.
TGCGCCAGCAGTTTAAGGTCCTACTCCTACGAGCAGTACTTC
CASSLRSYSYEQYF
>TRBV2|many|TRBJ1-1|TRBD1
TGTGCCAGCATACTGGGGCAGGGGGTTAGGTCGGCTGAAGCTTTCTTT
CASILGQGVRSAEAFF
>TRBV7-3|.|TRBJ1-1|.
TGTGCCAGCAGCACCCAAACCACTGAAGCTTTCTTT
CASSTQTTEAFF
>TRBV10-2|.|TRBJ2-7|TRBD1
TGCGCCAGCAACGCCGGGACAGCCCGCTCCTACGAGCAGTACTTC
CASNAGTARSYEQYF
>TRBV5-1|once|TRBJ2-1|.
TGCGCCAGCAGCTTGGAGGCGGGGCACTACAATGAGCAGTTCTTC
CASSLEAGHYNEQFF
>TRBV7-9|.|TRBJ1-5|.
TGTGCCAGCAGCCGTGACGGGGAGGACAATCAGCCCCAGCATTTT
CASSRDGEDNQPQHF
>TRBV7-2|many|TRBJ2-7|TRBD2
TGTGCCAGCAGCTTAGTTGGGGGGGTTACCCGTTTCTACGAGCAGTACTTC
CASSLVGGVTRFYEQYF
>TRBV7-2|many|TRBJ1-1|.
TGTGCCAGCAGCCCCAGAGGGGCACGTCTATTGAACACTGAAGCTTTCTTT
CASSPRGARLLNTEAFF
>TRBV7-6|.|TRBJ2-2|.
TGTGCCAGCAGCTTTTACAGGAATCATCCAAACACCGGGGAGCTGTTTTTT
CASSFYRNHPNTGELFF
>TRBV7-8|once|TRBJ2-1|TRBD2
TGTGCCAGCAGCTTAGCGTCCGTAGCGGGGGGTAACAATGAGCAGTTCTTC
CASSLASVAGGNNEQFF
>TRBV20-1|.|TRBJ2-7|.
TGCAGTGCGCCGGCGGTAGCGGCTTCCTACGAGCAGTACTTC
CSAPAVAASYEQYF
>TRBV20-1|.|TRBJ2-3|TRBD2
TGCAGTGGGGAGAGCGGGGGGGCCGGCACAGATACGCAGTACTTT
CSGESGGAGTDTQYF
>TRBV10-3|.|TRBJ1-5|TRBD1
TGTGCCATCAAAGGACAGGGAGATCAGCCCCAGCATTTT
CAIKGQGDQPQHF
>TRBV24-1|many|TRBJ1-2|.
TGTGCCACCAGCAGCCAGGAATATGGCTACACCTTC
CATSSQEYGYTF
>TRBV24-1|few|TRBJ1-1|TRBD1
TGTGCCACCAGTGCCGGGACAGCGAACACTGAAGCTTTCTTT
CATSAGTANTEAFF
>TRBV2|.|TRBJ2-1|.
TGTGCCAGCAGTGAAACGGGGCAGAACAATGAGCAGTTCTTC
CASSETGQNNEQFF
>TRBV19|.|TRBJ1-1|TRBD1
TGTGCCAGCAGTGGACAGGGGGCATACACTGAAGCTTTCTTT
CASSGQGAYTEAFF
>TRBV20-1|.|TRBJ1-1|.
TGCAGTGCTAGTTCCCCCCGGGGGGCGCAAACTGAAGCTTTCTTT
CSASSPRGAQTEAFF
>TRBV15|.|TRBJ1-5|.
TGTGCCACCAGCAGAGATCTGGCCGTAAATAGCAATCAGCCCCAGCATTTT
CATSRDLAVNSNQPQHF
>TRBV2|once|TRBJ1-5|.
TGTGCCAGCAGCGACCCGTATAGCAATCAGCCCCAGCATTTT
CASSDPYSNQPQHF
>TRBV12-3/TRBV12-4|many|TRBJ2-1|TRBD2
TGTGCCAGCAGTTTTTGGACTAGCCCCGGGTCTAATGAGCAGTTCTTC
CASSFWTSPGSNEQFF
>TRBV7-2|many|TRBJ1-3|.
TGTGCCAGCAGCTCTAAGGTCTCTGGAAACACCATATATTTT
CASSSKVSGNTIYF
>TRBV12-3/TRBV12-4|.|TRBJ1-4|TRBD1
TGTGCCAGCAGTCCGGGTCAGGGGGGTAATGAAAAACTGTTTTTT
CASSPGQGGNEKLFF
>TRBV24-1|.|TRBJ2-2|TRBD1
TGTGCCACCAGTGACGGGACAGGGGACGCCGGGGAGCTGTTTTTT
CATSDGTGDAGELFF
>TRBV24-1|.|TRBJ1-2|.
TGTGCCACCAGTGAAAACGACGGTGATGGCTACACCTTC
CATSENDGDGYTF
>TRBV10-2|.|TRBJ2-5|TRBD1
TGCGCCAGCAACGCCGGGACAGCCGAAGAGACCCAGTACTTC
CASNAGTAEETQYF
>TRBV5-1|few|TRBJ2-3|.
TGCGCCAGCAGCTTGGTCCTGGGGAGCACAGATACGCAGTATTTT
CASSLVLGSTDTQYF
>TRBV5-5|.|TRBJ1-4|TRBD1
TGTGCCAGCAGCCTAAACAGGGGGCGTATTGAAAAACTGTTTTTT
CASSLNRGRIEKLFF
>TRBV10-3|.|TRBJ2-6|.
TGTGCCATCAGGTTCCTGACTTTC
CAIRFLTF
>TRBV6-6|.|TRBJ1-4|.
TGTGCCAGCAGTTGGTGCCCCGGACAGCCTAATATTTCAGCTAATGAAAAACTGTTTTTT
CASSWCPGQPNISANEKLFF
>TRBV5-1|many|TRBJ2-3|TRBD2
TGCGCCAGCAGTGTAAAGACTAGCGGGGGGCCAGATACGCAGTATTTT
CASSVKTSGGPDTQYF
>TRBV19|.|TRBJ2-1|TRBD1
TGTGCCAGTAGTTTGACGGACAGGCAGCAGTTCTTC
CASSLTDRQQFF
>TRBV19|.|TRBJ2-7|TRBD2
TGTGCCAGTGCCGAGGGAGTAGCGGGGGGAGAGCAGTACTTC
CASAEGVAGGEQYF
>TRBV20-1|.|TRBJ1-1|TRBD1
TGCAGTGCTAGAGGGACAGGCTCCTTGAACACTGAAGCTTTCTTT
CSARGTGSLNTEAFF
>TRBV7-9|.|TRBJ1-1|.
TGTGCCAGCAGACCAGAGGGGGGGCAGAGGACTGAAGCTTTCTTT
CASRPEGGQRTEAFF
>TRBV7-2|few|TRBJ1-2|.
TGTGCCAGCAGCCCCCGGACGGGAGGCTACACCTTC
CASSPRTGGYTF
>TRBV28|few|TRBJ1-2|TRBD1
TGTGCCAGCAGGGCCCCCGAGGGGGCAGGCGGTGGCTACACCTTC
CASRAPEGAGGGYTF
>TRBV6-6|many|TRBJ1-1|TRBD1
TGTGCCAGCAGGGAGACAGGGATAAACACTGAAGCTTTCTTT
CASRETGINTEAFF
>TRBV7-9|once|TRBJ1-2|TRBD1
TGTGCCAGCAGCCCCCAGACAGGGTTGGTTGACTATGGCTACACCTTC
CASSPQTGLVDYGYTF
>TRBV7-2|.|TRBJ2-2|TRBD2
TGTGCCAGCAGCCCAAAACTAGCGGGGACCGGGGAGCTGTTTTTT
CASSPKLAGTGELFF
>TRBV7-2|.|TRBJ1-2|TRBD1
TGTGCTAGCCGAGGGACAGGGAACTATGGCTACACCTTC
CASRGTGNYGYTF
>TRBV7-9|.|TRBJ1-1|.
TGTGCCAGCAGCTTAGGGGAACGGAACACTGAAGCTTTCTTT
CASSLGERNTEAFF